The sequence of this TCR beta chain was determined in a study of regulatory T cells in long-lasting Graves disease. This clonotype has a count of ten or more. Its antigen is currently unknown. Time point described: persistent/refractory GD, antithyroid drugs over 5 years with positive TRAb. The authors made the TCR library using RNA they extracted from PBMCs. The study, taken as a whole, reports: Newly diagnosed Graves' patients exceeded persistent ones in TCR diversity. Study of thyroid tissue was not done, with only peripheral blood studied. Segments TRBV28, TRBJ1-2 and TRBJ2-5 showed preferential usage in persistent disease.

The TCR beta library used iRepertoire HTBI primers with Arm-PCR amplification of CDR3. TCRdb itself ran the multiplex PCR reads through MiXCR, one entry per CDR3 protein. The sample carries 350,000 to 450,000 distinct CDR3 sequences, around 20% recorded once. This CDR3 has 15 amino acids. V shed 10 bases and J shed 0 bases, with 18 bases lying between them. Per the germline V gene, CDR1 is MDHEN and CDR2 is SYDVKM. The chain employs TRBV28 and TRBJ1-1; TRBD1 might be the D (5 bases). The sequencing used peripheral blood mononuclear cells (PBMCs), collected when the disease was refractory, from a patient treated with antithyroid drugs. The receptor's source is a female donor with Graves disease. The CDR3 coding sequence is TGTGCCACCAGGGAGGTTCTTCGAATGAACACTGAAGCTTTCTTT. This codes for CATREVLRMNTEAFF.